The TCR beta chain under discussion was sequenced for a study of post-analysis software for immune sequencing data. Study-level information: Relapsing-remitting, secondary progressive and progressive-relapsing multiple sclerosis were all included among the disease courses. The study, taken as a whole, reports: People with multiple sclerosis had a significantly lower normalized Chao1 diversity than controls did. Roughly five TRBV segments appeared more often in patients than in controls, and TRBV5-6, TRBV5-1 and TRBV20-1 were among these.

The TCR beta cDNA libraries contained unique molecular identifiers. With roughly 0.85 to 11 million T cells as the source, approximately 450,000 cDNA molecules resulted. TCRdb processed the PCR reads anew with MiXCR; each CDR3 protein has one entry. Of fewer than 550,000 distinct CDR3 sequences in the sample, 34% are singletons; the top ten hold about 6%. The V gene's germline CDR1 is SGHRS and CDR2 YFSETQ. This CDR3 spans 17 amino acids. Unmatched junction bases numbered 13, after V lost 0 bases and J lost 4 bases. With respect to this clonotype: What it binds is not known.

This sequence joins TRBV5-1 and TRBJ2-7; the match to TRBD1 covers 7 bases. The specimen sequenced was blood. This TCR was recovered from a girl younger than 18 with multiple sclerosis. CDR3 nucleotides: TGCGCCAGCAGCTTGGATTTTCCGGGACAGAGAGTTTACGAGCAGTACTTC. Translated, it gives CASSLDFPGQRVYEQYF. The whole variable domain, filled in from reference TRBV5-1 and TRBJ2-7, reads KAGVTQTPRYLIKTRGQQVTLSCSPISGHRSVSWYQQTPGQGLQFLFEYFSETQRNKGNFPGRFSGRQFSNSRSEMNVSTLELGDSALYLCASSLDFPGQRVYEQYFGPGTRLTVT.